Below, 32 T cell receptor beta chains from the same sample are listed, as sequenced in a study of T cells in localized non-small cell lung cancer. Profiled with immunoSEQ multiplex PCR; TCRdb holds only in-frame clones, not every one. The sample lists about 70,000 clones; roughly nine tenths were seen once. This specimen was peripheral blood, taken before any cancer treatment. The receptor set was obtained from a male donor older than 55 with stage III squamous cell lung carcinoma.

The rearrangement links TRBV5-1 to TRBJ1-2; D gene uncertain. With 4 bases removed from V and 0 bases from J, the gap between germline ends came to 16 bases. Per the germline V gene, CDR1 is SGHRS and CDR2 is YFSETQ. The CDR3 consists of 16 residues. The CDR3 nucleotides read TGCGCCAGCAGCGCCGCACAGATCACGACTAACTATGGCTACACCTTC. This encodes CASSAAQITTNYGYTF. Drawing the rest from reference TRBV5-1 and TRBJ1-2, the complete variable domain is KAGVTQTPRYLIKTRGQQVTLSCSPISGHRSVSWYQQTPGQGLQFLFEYFSETQRNKGNFPGRFSGRQFSNSRSEMNVSTLELGDSALYLCASSAAQITTNYGYTFGSGTRLTVV.

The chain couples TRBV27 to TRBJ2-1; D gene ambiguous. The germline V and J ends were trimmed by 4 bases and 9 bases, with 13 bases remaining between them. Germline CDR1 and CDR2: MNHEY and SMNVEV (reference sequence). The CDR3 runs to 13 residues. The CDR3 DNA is TGTGCCAGCAGTTACGACAAAACCACTGAGCAGTTCTTC. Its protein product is CASSYDKTTEQFF.

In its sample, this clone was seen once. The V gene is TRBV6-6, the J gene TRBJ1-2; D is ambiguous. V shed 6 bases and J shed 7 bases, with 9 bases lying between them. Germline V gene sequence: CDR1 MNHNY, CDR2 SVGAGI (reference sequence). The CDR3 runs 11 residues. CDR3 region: CASRFSRGYTF. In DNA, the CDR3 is TGTGCCAGCAGATTCTCGCGTGGCTACACCTTC.

DNA of the CDR3: TGTGCCAGTAGTCAGTCTAGGGCAGATACGCAGTATTTT. Encoded protein: CASSQSRADTQYF. The chain combines TRBV19 with TRBJ2-3, with D hard to call. Germline V gene sequence: CDR1 LNHDA, CDR2 SQIVND (reference sequence). V lost 5 bases and J lost 4, with 10 bases in between. The CDR3 spans 13 residues.

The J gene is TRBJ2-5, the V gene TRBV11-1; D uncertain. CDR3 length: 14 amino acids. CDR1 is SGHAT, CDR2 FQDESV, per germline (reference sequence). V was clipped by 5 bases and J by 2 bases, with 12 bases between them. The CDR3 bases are TGTGCCAGCAGCCCTAACCTGATGCAAGAGACCCAGTACTTC. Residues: CASSPNLMQETQYF.

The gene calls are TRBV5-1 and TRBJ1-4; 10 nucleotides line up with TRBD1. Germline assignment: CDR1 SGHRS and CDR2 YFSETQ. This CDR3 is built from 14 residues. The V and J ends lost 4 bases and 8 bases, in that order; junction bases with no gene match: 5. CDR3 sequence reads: CASSPGTGEEKLFF. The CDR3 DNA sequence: TGCGCCAGCAGCCCCGGGACAGGGGAAGAAAAACTGTTTTTT.

This CDR3 is CASSFGSADTQYF. In DNA, the CDR3 is TGCGCCAGCAGCTTCGGGAGCGCGGATACGCAGTATTTT. The rearrangement links TRBV5-1 to TRBJ2-3, with D possibly being TRBD2 (6 bases). V was cut by 2 bases and J by 6 bases, with 10 bases left in between. Germline CDR1 is SGHRS and CDR2 is YFSETQ. CDR3 length equals 13 residues.

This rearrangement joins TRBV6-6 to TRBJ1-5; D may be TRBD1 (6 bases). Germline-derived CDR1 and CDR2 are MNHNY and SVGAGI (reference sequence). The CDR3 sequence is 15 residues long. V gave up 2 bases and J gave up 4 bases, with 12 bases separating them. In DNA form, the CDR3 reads TGTGCCAGCAGTTACGGTGCAGGGGATAATCAGCCCCAGCATTTT. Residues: CASSYGAGDNQPQHF.

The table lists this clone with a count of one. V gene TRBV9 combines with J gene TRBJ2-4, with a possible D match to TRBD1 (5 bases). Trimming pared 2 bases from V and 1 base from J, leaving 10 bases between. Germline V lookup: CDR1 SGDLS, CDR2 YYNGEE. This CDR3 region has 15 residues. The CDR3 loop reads CASSVRAGAKNIQYF. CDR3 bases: TGTGCCAGCAGCGTTAGGGCAGGGGCCAAAAACATTCAGTACTTC. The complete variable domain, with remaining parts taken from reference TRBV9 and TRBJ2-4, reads DSGVTQTPKHLITATGQRVTLRCSPRSGDLSVYWYQQSLDQGLQFLIQYYNGEERAKGNILERFSAQQFPDLHSELNLSSLELGDSALYFCASSVRAGAKNIQYFGAGTRLSVL.

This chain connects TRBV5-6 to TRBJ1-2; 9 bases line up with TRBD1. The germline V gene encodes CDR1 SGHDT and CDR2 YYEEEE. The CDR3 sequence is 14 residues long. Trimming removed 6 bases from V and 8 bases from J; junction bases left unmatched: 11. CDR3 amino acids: CASTLLGQGSGYTF. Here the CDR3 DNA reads TGTGCCAGCACCCTGCTTGGACAGGGGAGCGGCTACACCTTC.

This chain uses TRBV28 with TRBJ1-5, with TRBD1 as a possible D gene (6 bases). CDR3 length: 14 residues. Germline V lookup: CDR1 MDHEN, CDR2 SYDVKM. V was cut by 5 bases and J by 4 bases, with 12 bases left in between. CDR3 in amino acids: CASSEQGFNQPQHF. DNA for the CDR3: TGTGCCAGCAGTGAGCAGGGGTTTAATCAGCCCCAGCATTTT.

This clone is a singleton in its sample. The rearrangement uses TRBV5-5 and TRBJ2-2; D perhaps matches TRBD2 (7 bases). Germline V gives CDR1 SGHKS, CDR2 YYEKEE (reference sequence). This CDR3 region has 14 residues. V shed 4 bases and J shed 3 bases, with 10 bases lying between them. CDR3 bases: TGTGCCAGCAGCCCGGGGGGCGACACCGGGGAGCTGTTTTTT. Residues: CASSPGGDTGELFF.

CDR3 nucleotide sequence: TGTGCCAGCTCACCACAGGAGACCCAGTACTTC. Its translation is CASSPQETQYF. The J gene is TRBJ2-5, the V gene TRBV18; D is unresolved. The V end was cut by 1 base, the J end by 5 bases, with 2 bases between. CDR1 is KGHSH, CDR2 LQKENI, per germline. The CDR3 totals 11 residues.

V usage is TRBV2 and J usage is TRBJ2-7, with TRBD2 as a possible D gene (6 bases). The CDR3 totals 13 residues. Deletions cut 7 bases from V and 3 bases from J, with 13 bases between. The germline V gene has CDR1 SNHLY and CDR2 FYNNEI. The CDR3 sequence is CASNGVGGYEQYF. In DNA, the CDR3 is TGTGCCAGCAATGGGGTCGGGGGCTACGAGCAGTACTTC.

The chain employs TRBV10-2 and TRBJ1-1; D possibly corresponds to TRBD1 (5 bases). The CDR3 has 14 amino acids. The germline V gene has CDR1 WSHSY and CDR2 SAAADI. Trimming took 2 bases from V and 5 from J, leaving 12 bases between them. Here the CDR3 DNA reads TGCGCCAGCAGTGAGGGGGGGAGAAAAACTGAAGCTTTCTTT. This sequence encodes CASSEGGRKTEAFF.

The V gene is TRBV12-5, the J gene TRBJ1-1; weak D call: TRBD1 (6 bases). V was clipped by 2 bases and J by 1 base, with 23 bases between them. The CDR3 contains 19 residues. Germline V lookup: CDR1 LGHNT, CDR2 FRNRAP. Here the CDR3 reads CASGLNTQGRGGWNTEAFF. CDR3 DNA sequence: TGTGCTAGTGGTTTGAATACCCAGGGCAGGGGAGGGTGGAACACTGAAGCTTTCTTT.

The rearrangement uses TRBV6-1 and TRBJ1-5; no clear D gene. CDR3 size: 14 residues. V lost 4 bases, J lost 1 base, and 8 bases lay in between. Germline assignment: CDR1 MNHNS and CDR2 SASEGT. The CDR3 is CASSATPSNQPQHF. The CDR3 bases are TGTGCCAGCAGTGCGACACCCAGCAATCAGCCCCAGCATTTT.

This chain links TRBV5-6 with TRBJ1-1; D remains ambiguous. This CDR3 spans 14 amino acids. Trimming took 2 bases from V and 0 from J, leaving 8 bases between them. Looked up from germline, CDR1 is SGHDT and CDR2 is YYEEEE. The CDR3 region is CASSFGGLNTEAFF. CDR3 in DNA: TGTGCCAGCAGCTTCGGCGGCCTGAACACTGAAGCTTTCTTT. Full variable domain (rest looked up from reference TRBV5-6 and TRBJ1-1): DAGVTQSPTHLIKTRGQQVTLRCSPKSGHDTVSWYQQALGQGPQFIFQYYEEEERQRGNFPDRFSGHQFPNYSSELNVNALLLGDSALYLCASSFGGLNTEAFFGQGTRLTVV.

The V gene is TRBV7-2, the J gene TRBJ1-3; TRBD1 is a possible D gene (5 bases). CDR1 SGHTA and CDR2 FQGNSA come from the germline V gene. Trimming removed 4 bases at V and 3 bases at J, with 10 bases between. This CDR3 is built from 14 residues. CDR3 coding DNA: TGTGCCAGCAGCTCTACGGGGGGTGGAAACACCATATATTTT. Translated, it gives CASSSTGGGNTIYF.

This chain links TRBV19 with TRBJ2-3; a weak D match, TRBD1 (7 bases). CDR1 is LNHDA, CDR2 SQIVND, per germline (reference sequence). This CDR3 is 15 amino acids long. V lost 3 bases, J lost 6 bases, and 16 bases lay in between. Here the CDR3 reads CASSMGGQLADTQYF. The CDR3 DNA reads TGTGCCAGTAGTATGGGGGGACAGCTAGCGGATACGCAGTATTTT. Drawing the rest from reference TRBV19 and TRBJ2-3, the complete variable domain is DGGITQSPKYLFRKEGQNVTLSCEQNLNHDAMYWYRQDPGQGLRLIYYSQIVNDFQKGDIAEGYSVSREKKESFPLTVTSAQKNPTAFYLCASSMGGQLADTQYFGPGTRLTVL.

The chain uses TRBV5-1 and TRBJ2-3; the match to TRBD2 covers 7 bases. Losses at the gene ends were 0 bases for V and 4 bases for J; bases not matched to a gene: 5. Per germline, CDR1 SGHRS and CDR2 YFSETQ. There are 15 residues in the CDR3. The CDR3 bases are TGCGCCAGCAGCTTGGCCCTAGCGGCGGCAGATACGCAGTATTTT. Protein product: CASSLALAAADTQYF. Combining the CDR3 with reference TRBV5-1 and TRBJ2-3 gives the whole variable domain KAGVTQTPRYLIKTRGQQVTLSCSPISGHRSVSWYQQTPGQGLQFLFEYFSETQRNKGNFPGRFSGRQFSNSRSEMNVSTLELGDSALYLCASSLALAAADTQYFGPGTRLTVL.

As DNA, the CDR3 is TGTGCCAGCACCAAAATCACCGGGACAGGGGCCTATGGCTACACCTTC. Translation gives CASTKITGTGAYGYTF. The genes are TRBV6-6 and TRBJ1-2, with 10 nucleotides matching TRBD1. There are 16 residues in the CDR3. From germline, CDR1 is MNHNY and CDR2 SVGAGI (reference sequence). V shed 7 bases, J shed 4 bases, and the junction held 12 bases outside the gene matches.

CDR3 sequence reads: CASSLGLGSNSPLHF. The CDR3 coding sequence is TGTGCCAGCAGCTTGGGTCTGGGGTCAAATTCACCCCTCCACTTT. The rearrangement joins TRBV5-6 to TRBJ1-6; no clear D gene. Germline-derived CDR1 and CDR2 are SGHDT and YYEEEE. V lost 0 bases, J lost 7 bases, and 11 bases lay in between. The CDR3 sequence is 15 residues long.

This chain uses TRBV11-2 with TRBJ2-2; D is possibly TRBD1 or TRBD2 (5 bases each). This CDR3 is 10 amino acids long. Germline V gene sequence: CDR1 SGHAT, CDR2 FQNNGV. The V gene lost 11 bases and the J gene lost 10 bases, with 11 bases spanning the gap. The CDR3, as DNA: TGTGCCTCGGGGCGCGAGGAGCTGTTTTTT. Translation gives CASGREELFF.

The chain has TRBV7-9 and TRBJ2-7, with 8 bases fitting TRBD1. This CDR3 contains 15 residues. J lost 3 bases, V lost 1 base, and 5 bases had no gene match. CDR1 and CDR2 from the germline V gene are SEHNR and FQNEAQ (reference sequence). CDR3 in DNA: TGTGCCAGCAGCTTAGGAAGGACAGGGCACTACGAGCAGTACTTC. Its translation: CASSLGRTGHYEQYF.

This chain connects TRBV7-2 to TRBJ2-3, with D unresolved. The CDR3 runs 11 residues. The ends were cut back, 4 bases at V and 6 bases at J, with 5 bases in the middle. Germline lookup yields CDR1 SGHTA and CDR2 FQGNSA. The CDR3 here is CASSWIDTQYF. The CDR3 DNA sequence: TGTGCCAGCAGCTGGATCGATACGCAGTATTTT.

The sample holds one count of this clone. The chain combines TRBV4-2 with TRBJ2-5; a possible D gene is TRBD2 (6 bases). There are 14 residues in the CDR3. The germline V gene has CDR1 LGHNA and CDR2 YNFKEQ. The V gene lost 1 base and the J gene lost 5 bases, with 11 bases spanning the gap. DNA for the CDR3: TGTGCCAGCAGCCAAGGGCCAGGGACTGAGACCCAGTACTTC. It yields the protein CASSQGPGTETQYF.

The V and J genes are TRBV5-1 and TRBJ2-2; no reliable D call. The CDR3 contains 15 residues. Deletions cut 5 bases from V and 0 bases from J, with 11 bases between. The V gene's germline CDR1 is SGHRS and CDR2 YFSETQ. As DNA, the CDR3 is TGCGCCAGCAGTCCACGTCGAGCGAACACCGGGGAGCTGTTTTTT. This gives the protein CASSPRRANTGELFF.

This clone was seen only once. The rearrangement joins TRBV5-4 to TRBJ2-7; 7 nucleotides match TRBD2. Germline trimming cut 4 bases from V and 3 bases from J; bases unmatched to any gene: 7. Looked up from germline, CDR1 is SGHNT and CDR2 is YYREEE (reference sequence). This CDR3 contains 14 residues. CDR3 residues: CASSQGLQHYEQYF. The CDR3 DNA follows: TGTGCCAGCAGCCAGGGACTACAACACTACGAGCAGTACTTC. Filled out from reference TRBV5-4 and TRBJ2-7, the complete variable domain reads ETGVTQSPTHLIKTRGQQVTLRCSSQSGHNTVSWYQQALGQGPQFIFQYYREEENGRGNFPPRFSGLQFPNYSSELNVNALELDDSALYLCASSQGLQHYEQYFGPGTRLTVT.

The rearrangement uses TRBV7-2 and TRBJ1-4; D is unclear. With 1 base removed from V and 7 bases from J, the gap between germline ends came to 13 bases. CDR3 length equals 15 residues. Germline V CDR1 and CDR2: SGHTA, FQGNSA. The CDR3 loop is CASSLGTIRGEKLFF. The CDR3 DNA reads TGTGCCAGCAGCTTAGGAACGATAAGAGGTGAAAAACTGTTTTTT.

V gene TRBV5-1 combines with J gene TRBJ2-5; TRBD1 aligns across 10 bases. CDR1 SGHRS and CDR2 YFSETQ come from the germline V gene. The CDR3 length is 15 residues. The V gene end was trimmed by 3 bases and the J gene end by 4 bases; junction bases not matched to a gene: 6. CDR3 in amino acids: CASSWTGQGIETQYF. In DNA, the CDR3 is TGCGCCAGCAGCTGGACGGGACAGGGGATAGAGACCCAGTACTTC.

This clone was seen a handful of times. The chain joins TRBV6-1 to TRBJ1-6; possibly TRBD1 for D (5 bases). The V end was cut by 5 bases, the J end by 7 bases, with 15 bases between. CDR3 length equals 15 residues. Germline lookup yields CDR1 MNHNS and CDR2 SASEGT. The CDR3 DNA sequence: TGTGCCAGCAGTAGCGCTGGACAAGTAAATTCACCCCTCCACTTT. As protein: CASSSAGQVNSPLHF.